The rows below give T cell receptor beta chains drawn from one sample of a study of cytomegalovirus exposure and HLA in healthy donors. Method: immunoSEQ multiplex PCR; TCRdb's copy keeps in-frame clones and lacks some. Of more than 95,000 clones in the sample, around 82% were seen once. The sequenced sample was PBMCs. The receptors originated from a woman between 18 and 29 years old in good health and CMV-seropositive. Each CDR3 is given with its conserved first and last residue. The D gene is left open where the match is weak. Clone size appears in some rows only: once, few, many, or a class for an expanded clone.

TGTGCCAGCAGCTTTCCTCCTACTCCCCCCGACGAGCAGTACTTC | CASSFPPTPPDEQYF | TRBV11-2 | - | TRBJ2-7 | 15 | -
TGTGCCATCAGTAGCGTCTCCAGCGAGCAGTACTTC | CAISSVSSEQYF | TRBV10-3 | - | TRBJ2-7 | 12 | -
TGTGCCAGCAGTATAAGACTGCCTGAGGAGACCCAGTACTTC | CASSIRLPEETQYF | TRBV6-5 | - | TRBJ2-5 | 14 | -
TGCGCCAGCAGCAACACAGGACTACGCAACTATGGCTACACCTTC | CASSNTGLRNYGYTF | TRBV5-1 | - | TRBJ1-2 | 15 | -
TGTGCCAGCTTGGGACTAGGGCCCTACGAGCAGTACTTC | CASLGLGPYEQYF | TRBV7-9 | TRBD2 | TRBJ2-7 | 13 | -
TGTGCCAGCAGCGGGACAGGGTTTCAAGAGACCCAGTACTTC | CASSGTGFQETQYF | TRBV9 | TRBD1 | TRBJ2-5 | 14 | -
TGTGCCAGCAGTGTCCTTGGAGCGGGAGTAGATACGCAGTATTTT | CASSVLGAGVDTQYF | TRBV6-4 | TRBD2 | TRBJ2-3 | 15 | once
TGTGCCAGCAGTGAAGCAGCGGGGTACGAGGAAGATACGCAGTATTTT | CASSEAAGYEEDTQYF | TRBV2 | TRBD2 | TRBJ2-3 | 16 | -
TGTGCCAGCAGTGCTCAGGGGGCGAACTATGGCTACACCTTC | CASSAQGANYGYTF | TRBV2 | TRBD1 | TRBJ1-2 | 14 | -
TGTGCCAGCAGCTTTACTACCGCCGGGGAGCTGTTTTTT | CASSFTTAGELFF | TRBV7-3 | - | TRBJ2-2 | 13 | few
TGCAGCAGCCTGGGCGGGAGTCCCCACAATGAGCAGTTCTTC | CSSLGGSPHNEQFF | TRBV29-1 | TRBD2 | TRBJ2-1 | 14 | few
TGCGCCAGCAGCCCGACCGTGGCTAGCGGGGAGGAGACCCAGTACTTC | CASSPTVASGEETQYF | TRBV5-1 | TRBD2 | TRBJ2-5 | 16 | -
TGTGCCAGCAGCCATATGGGGGACTTGAACACTGAAGCTTTCTTT | CASSHMGDLNTEAFF | TRBV7-9 | - | TRBJ1-1 | 15 | few
TGTGCCAGCAGTACGGACAGGGGAAGCGAGCAGTACTTC | CASSTDRGSEQYF | TRBV27 | TRBD1 | TRBJ2-7 | 13 | -
TGTGCCAGCAGCACCTACGTGGGGACAGATATAACCTATGGCTACACCTTC | CASSTYVGTDITYGYTF | TRBV11-2 | TRBD1 | TRBJ1-2 | 17 | -
TGCGCCAGCAGCTTGGGGGGGGTATCAGAGACCCAGTACTTC | CASSLGGVSETQYF | TRBV5-1 | - | TRBJ2-5 | 14 | -
TGTGCCAGCAGCTTAGGGGGACAGGGGACTGAAAAACTGTTTTTT | CASSLGGQGTEKLFF | TRBV7-9 | TRBD1 | TRBJ1-4 | 15 | -
TGTGCCAGCAGCCATGTATCCGGGACTTCTAATGTCTACGAGCAGTACTTC | CASSHVSGTSNVYEQYF | TRBV4-2 | - | TRBJ2-7 | 17 | -
TGTGCCAGCAGTTTGGGGGGTTATGGCTACACCTTC | CASSLGGYGYTF | TRBV28 | - | TRBJ1-2 | 12 | -
TGTGCCAGCAGTTCCCGGGTTTCGAACACTGAAGCTTTCTTT | CASSSRVSNTEAFF | TRBV9 | - | TRBJ1-1 | 14 | -
TGTGCCAGCAGCTTCGGACTAGCGTTGAGAGATACGCAGTATTTT | CASSFGLALRDTQYF | TRBV7-9 | TRBD2 | TRBJ2-3 | 15 | few
TGTGCCAGCACGCCGGGGGGGAATACAGATACGCAGTATTTT | CASTPGGNTDTQYF | TRBV6-6 | TRBD2 | TRBJ2-3 | 14 | -
TGTGCCAGCAGTTACTCCAGGGGGCGGATAACCGGGGAGCTGTTTTTT | CASSYSRGRITGELFF | TRBV6-6 | TRBD1 | TRBJ2-2 | 16 | -
TGTGCCAGTGGGGGAGGGCAGAGCAATCAGCCCCAGCATTTT | CASGGGQSNQPQHF | TRBV2 | - | TRBJ1-5 | 14 | -
TGTGCCAGCAGCTTAGCCAGTGAAGCTTTCTTT | CASSLASEAFF | TRBV7-8 | - | TRBJ1-1 | 11 | -
TGTGCCAGCTACTTTGGAGCAGTTTACATGAACACTGAAGCTTTCTTT | CASYFGAVYMNTEAFF | TRBV28 | - | TRBJ1-1 | 16 | -
TGTGCCAGCAGCAAAGCGCGAGGGAATAATTCACCCCTCCACTTT | CASSKARGNNSPLHF | TRBV21-1 | - | TRBJ1-6 | 15 | -
TGTGCCAGCAGTGTAGGTCGGACTAGCGGGACTACCCCAGAGACCCAGTACTTC | CASSVGRTSGTTPETQYF | TRBV2 | TRBD2 | TRBJ2-5 | 18 | few
TGCAGCGGGACAGCCGTCTCTGGAAACACCATATATTTT | CSGTAVSGNTIYF | TRBV29-1 | - | TRBJ1-3 | 13 | -
TGTGCCAGCAGTCCACAGGGGTCCTACAATGAGCAGTTCTTC | CASSPQGSYNEQFF | TRBV2 | TRBD1 | TRBJ2-1 | 14 | -
TGCATCTACAGGGATTACCAAGAGACCCAGTACTTC | CIYRDYQETQYF | TRBV29-1 | - | TRBJ2-5 | 12 | -
TGTGCCAGCAGCTTAGTCATCAGGGGGTTTGGCTATGGCTACACCTTC | CASSLVIRGFGYGYTF | TRBV11-2 | TRBD1 | TRBJ1-2 | 16 | -
TGTGCCAGCAGCGTAGGGGTAGACAGCAATGAGCAGTTCTTC | CASSVGVDSNEQFF | TRBV9 | - | TRBJ2-1 | 14 | -
TGTGCCAGCGGGGCGGTTAGCAATCAGCCCCAGCATTTT | CASGAVSNQPQHF | TRBV6-1 | - | TRBJ1-5 | 13 | -
TGTGCCAGCAGTTACACCGGGACAGGGGTTGGAAACACCATATATTTT | CASSYTGTGVGNTIYF | TRBV6-5 | TRBD1 | TRBJ1-3 | 16 | few
TGCGCCAGCAGCCCGGACAGCCTATCCTACGAGCAGTACTTC | CASSPDSLSYEQYF | TRBV5-1 | - | TRBJ2-7 | 14 | few
TGTGCCTGTAACCTAAGAAGCCACGAGCAGTACTTC | CACNLRSHEQYF | TRBV30 | - | TRBJ2-7 | 12 | few
TGCAGCGTGCGACACTTATTCCAAGAGACCCAGTACTTC | CSVRHLFQETQYF | TRBV29-1 | - | TRBJ2-5 | 13 | once
TGTGCCAGCAGCATAAACTACAATGAGCAGTTCTTC | CASSINYNEQFF | TRBV5-6 | - | TRBJ2-1 | 12 | -
TGTGCCAGCAGCTTAACCCTAACAGGATTGAACACTGAAGCTTTCTTT | CASSLTLTGLNTEAFF | TRBV7-3 | - | TRBJ1-1 | 16 | -
TGCGCCAGCAGCCAAGTGTCCGCAGGACAGGGGTCCTACGAGCAGTACTTC | CASSQVSAGQGSYEQYF | TRBV4-3 | TRBD1 | TRBJ2-7 | 17 | -
TGTGCCAGCAGCTTACTAGCGGGAGTTTGGAATGAGCAGTTCTTC | CASSLLAGVWNEQFF | TRBV7-3 | TRBD2 | TRBJ2-1 | 15 | -